A single T cell receptor beta chain is shown here with its context. During active infection, Seattle patients enrolled and were then monitored through disease. Germline V CDR1 and CDR2: LNHDA, SQIVND (reference sequence). Trimming removed 3 bases from V and 3 bases from J, with 11 bases in between. CDR3 length equals 14 residues. This sample is drawn from a study of blood T cell repertoires in COVID-19. Study context: From the United States, Italy and Spain came samples of acute and convalescent COVID-19. PBMCs, B-cell-depleted T cells, or T cells were the source of the cDNA or gDNA that made up the material.

Original handling: Researchers report that nucleated cell counts were estimated from reference gene primer amplification. Method: immunoSEQ multiplex PCR; TCRdb's copy keeps in-frame clones and lacks some. The D gene and trimming were derived from the DNA, and the V and J assignments and clone size from that table. The sample lists a few hundred thousand clones, nearly 90% occurring once. This sequence was found in a man between 45 and 60 years old with COVID-19, enrolled during active disease. The V gene is TRBV19, the J gene TRBJ1-2; no firm D call. Sequenced: peripheral blood. CDR3 nucleotides: TGTGCCAGTAGTATGCCGGGGATGCACTATGGCTACACCTTC. It specifies CASSMPGMHYGYTF. Supplemented by reference TRBV19 and TRBJ1-2, the full variable domain reads DGGITQSPKYLFRKEGQNVTLSCEQNLNHDAMYWYRQDPGQGLRLIYYSQIVNDFQKGDIAEGYSVSREKKESFPLTVTSAQKNPTAFYLCASSMPGMHYGYTFGSGTRLTVV.